What follows are 22 T cell receptor beta chains derived from one specimen sequenced in a study of T cell clonality in common variable immunodeficiency (dated by TCRdb to the mid-2010s). The receptor library was made with the immunoSEQ multiplex PCR assay. The source is immuneACCESS, and TCRdb retained only in-frame sequences with V and J called. Part of the clones is not carried over; for the studies checked, unresolved V genes explain less than half of this, and the remainder is unexplained. The table gives some 19,000 clones for this sample, with none occurring only once. The ten largest clonotypes hold around a quarter of the sample. Paper-wide results and their limitations: Reportedly, TCRbeta sequences from CVID had fewer deletions and N-nucleotide insertions, and highly modified clones with 13 or more V deletions were absent from CVID.

Antigen specificity for these receptors is unknown. Sequenced: peripheral blood mononuclear cells. The receptor source for this set is a human donor with common variable immunodeficiency.

This CDR3 reads CASSLSGGGQETQYF. The sequenced part of the CDR3 DNA is TGTGCCAGCAGCCTTAGCGGGGGGGGCCAAGAGACC. V gene TRBV2 combines with J gene TRBJ2-5, with 11 nucleotides matching TRBD2. The observed sequence ends 3 residues before the CDR3 terminus, with the missing tail filled in from the germline J gene. Germline CDR1 and CDR2: SNHLY and FYNNEI. After removal of 6 bases from V and 1 base from J, the junction contained 4 bases not matched to a gene. This CDR3 has 15 amino acids.

This clone has a count of ten or more. The sequenced fragment ends 3 residues before the CDR3 boundary, so the rest is inferred from the germline J gene. The chain joins TRBV2 to TRBJ1-1, with D hard to call. V was shortened by 4 bases and J by 1 base, with 10 bases between the two germline ends. Germline V lookup: CDR1 SNHLY, CDR2 FYNNEI. This CDR3 comprises 14 residues. The sequenced part of the CDR3 DNA is TGTGCCAGCAGTGTTAGGGCACCGAACACTGAA. Its translation: CASSVRAPNTE. The whole CDR3 protein is CASSVRAPNTEAFF. Full variable domain (remainder filled in from reference TRBV2 and TRBJ1-1): EPEVTQTPSHQVTQMGQEVILRCVPISNHLYFYWYRQILGQKVEFLVSFYNNEISEKSEIFDDQFSVERPDGSNFTLKIRSTKLEDSAMYFCASSVRAPNTEAFFGQGTRLTVV.

By share, this clone ranks as medium-sized. The read ends 3 residues early relative to the CDR3; the germline J gene fills the gap. V usage is TRBV9 and J usage is TRBJ1-5; 10 nucleotides match TRBD1. V trimming: 4 bases; J trimming: 6 bases; junction bases outside the gene matches: 13. The CDR3 has 17 residues. Germline V lookup: CDR1 SGDLS, CDR2 YYNGEE. CDR3 protein: CASSPGTGEFSGQPQHF. The part of the CDR3 DNA that was read is TGTGCCAGCAGCCCCGGGACAGGGGAATTCTCGGGTCAGCCC.

To note about this clone: The read gets to within 3 residues of the CDR3 end, and the germline J gene fills in the rest. This chain connects TRBV19 to TRBJ2-2, with 12 positions matching TRBD2. Germline V gives CDR1 LNHDA, CDR2 SQIVND (reference sequence). The ends lost 5 bases at V and 8 bases at J; junction bases unmatched: 6. The CDR3 is 15 residues long. The covered CDR3 bases are TGTGCCAGTAGTTGGCTAGCGGGAGGGCAGGGGGAG. Translation gives CASSWLAGGQGE. The full CDR3 protein reads CASSWLAGGQGELFF.

As to this clone: The CDR3 end is not reached by the read, which stops 3 residues before it; the germline J gene fills it in. V gene TRBV7-2 combines with J gene TRBJ2-7; 8 bases are a match to TRBD2. The CDR3 is made up of 14 amino acids. V lost 2 bases and J lost 5; bases outside the gene matches: 5. Germline values: CDR1 SGHTA, CDR2 FQGNSA. CDR3 DNA (partial): TGTGCCAGCAGCTTACTCCTAGCGGGCGACGAG. It translates to CASSLLLAGDE. The entire CDR3 reads CASSLLLAGDEQYF. The full variable domain, rest sourced from reference TRBV7-2 and TRBJ2-7, is GAGVSQSPSNKVTEKGKDVELRCDPISGHTALYWYRQSLGQGLEFLIYFQGNSAPDKSGLPSDRFSAERTGGSVSTLTIQRTQQEDSAVYLCASSLLLAGDEQYFGPGTRLTVT.

This clone has a handful of counts. One junction end does not reproduce the germline sequence, and a read error may be involved. From the germline J gene comes the end of the CDR3, since the read stops 3 residues before it. Distinct nucleotide sequences in the sample also encode this CDR3. The rearrangement links TRBV30 to TRBJ1-2, with D unresolved. The germline CDR1 and CDR2 sequences are GTSNPN and SVGIG (reference sequence). This CDR3 region has 12 residues. CDR3 loop: CAWIGLNYGYTF. The sequenced part of the CDR3 DNA is TGTGCCTGGATCGGTTTAAACTACGGC. Complete variable domain (other parts from reference TRBV30 and TRBJ1-2): SQTIHQWPATLVQPVGSPLSLECTVEGTSNPNLYWYRQAAGRGLQLLFYSVGIGQISSEVPQNLSASRPQDRQFILSSKKLLLSDSGFYLCAWIGLNYGYTFGSGTRLTVV.

Notes on this clone: The read terminates 3 residues before the CDR3 end, so the remaining end is supplied by the germline J gene. The chain uses TRBV30 and TRBJ2-1; 10 positions match TRBD2. J lost 6 bases, V lost 5 bases, and 4 bases had no gene match. CDR1 and CDR2 (germline): GTSNPN, SVGIG (reference sequence). The CDR3 has 13 amino acids. Incomplete CDR3 DNA: TGTGCCTGGGCGAGCGGGAGGGTCAATGAG. This gives the protein CAWASGRVNE. The entire CDR3 sequence reads CAWASGRVNEQFF.

This clone occurred a few times. Mismatch with germline at one junction end may stem from a read error. With the read ending 3 residues before the CDR3 end, the germline J gene is used to fill in that end. The chain recombines TRBV7-9 with TRBJ1-2; 7 nucleotides align to TRBD1. The CDR3 extends over 14 amino acids. Germline lookup yields CDR1 SEHNR and CDR2 FQNEAQ (reference sequence). The sequenced CDR3 bases are TGTTCCAGCAGTCCCGACAGGGCTTCTGCTGGC. Its protein product is CSSSPDRASAG. The full CDR3 reads CSSSPDRASAGYTF.

Details on this clone: The read is 3 residues too short to cover the CDR3 end, so that end is filled in from the germline J gene. The J gene is TRBJ2-5, the V gene TRBV7-9; TRBD2 is a possible D gene (6 bases). Per germline, CDR1 SEHNR and CDR2 FQNEAQ (reference sequence). CDR3 length: 15 amino acids. V lost 2 bases and J 1 base, leaving 11 bases between the germline ends. The part of the CDR3 DNA that was read is TGTGCCAGCAGCTTAATCGCGGGGATCCAAGAGACC. It is translated as CASSLIAGIQET. The entire CDR3 reads CASSLIAGIQETQYF.

The sample holds a few counts of this clone. The CDR3 extends 3 residues past the end of the read, so its final part is completed from the germline J gene. This chain links TRBV7-3 with TRBJ1-1; D is ambiguous. CDR3 size: 13 residues. Germline CDR1 reads SGHTA; CDR2 reads FQGTGA. The V and J ends lost 6 bases and 0 bases respectively, with 8 bases between them. CDR3 sequence reads: CASSFSMNTEAFF. The covered CDR3 bases are TGTGCCAGCAGTTTTTCTATGAACACTGAA.

This clone was observed a handful of times. The sequence runs out 3 residues before the end of the CDR3; the remainder is reconstructed from the germline J gene. The V gene is TRBV2, the J gene TRBJ1-2, with 7 bases identical to TRBD1. Per the germline V gene, CDR1 is SNHLY and CDR2 is FYNNEI. The CDR3 is 16 amino acids. The V and J ends lost 5 bases and 1 base, in that order; junction bases with no gene match: 10. CDR3 residues: CASSQSIQGFNYGYTF. CDR3 bases read: TGTGCCAGCAGTCAATCGATACAGGGGTTTAACTATGGC.

This clone was found a few times. The read terminates 3 residues ahead of where the CDR3 ends, so the germline J gene completes it. The rearrangement links TRBV11-1 to TRBJ2-1, with D hard to call. Germline V gene lookup returns CDR1 SGHAT and CDR2 FQDESV (reference sequence). The CDR3 covers 14 residues. The V end was cut by 0 bases, the J end by 5 bases, with 8 bases between. This chain's CDR3 is CASSLARLNNEQFF. Incomplete CDR3 DNA: TGTGCCAGCAGCTTAGCCCGACTGAACAATGAG.

This clone was recorded at least ten times. The read ends 3 residues before the CDR3 terminus; that terminus is restored from the germline J gene. The chain combines TRBV29-1 with TRBJ2-7; 7 bases match TRBD1. CDR3 size: 15 residues. The trim removed 2 bases at V and 2 bases at J, leaving 9 bases unmatched. Germline V lookup: CDR1 SQVTM, CDR2 ANQGSEA. The CDR3 is CSVEYGQERTYEQYF. Incomplete CDR3 DNA: TGCAGCGTTGAATACGGACAGGAACGAACCTACGAG.

Only a few counts were recorded for this clone. The read gets to within 3 residues of the CDR3 end, and the germline J gene fills in the rest. J is TRBJ2-2 and V is TRBV7-9; D is undetermined. V gave up 3 bases and J gave up 4 bases, with 9 bases separating them. The germline V gene has CDR1 SEHNR and CDR2 FQNEAQ (reference sequence). CDR3 size: 14 residues. The CDR3 reads CASSFEGSTGELFF. CDR3 bases read: TGTGCCAGCAGCTTTGAAGGCAGCACCGGGGAG.

Details on this clone: The read gets to within 3 residues of the CDR3 end, and the germline J gene fills in the rest. This sequence joins TRBV7-2 and TRBJ2-3, with D unresolved. Trimming took 3 bases from V and 5 from J, leaving 6 bases between them. This CDR3 has 12 residues. Germline assignment: CDR1 SGHTA and CDR2 FQGNSA. The CDR3 DNA, read in part, is TGTGCCAGCAGCTTTTCCGGAGATACG. The encoded protein is CASSFSGDT. In full, the CDR3 is CASSFSGDTQYF.

With regard to this clone: The read ends 3 residues before the CDR3 terminus; that terminus is restored from the germline J gene. The chain has TRBV29-1 and TRBJ2-1; 7 bases are shared with TRBD1. This CDR3 region has 12 residues. V shed 6 bases and J 4 bases; nucleotides not matched to a gene: 3. The V gene's germline CDR1 is SQVTM and CDR2 ANQGSEA. The chain's CDR3 is CSVWDRYNEQFF. Partial CDR3 DNA: TGCAGCGTATGGGACAGATACAATGAG.

About this clone: The read is 3 residues too short to cover the CDR3 end, so that end is filled in from the germline J gene. The chain links TRBV7-9 to TRBJ1-2, with TRBD1 as a possible D gene (6 bases). This CDR3 is built from 13 residues. The ends were cut back, 5 bases at V and 7 bases at J, with 14 bases in the middle. The germline V gene encodes CDR1 SEHNR and CDR2 FQNEAQ (reference sequence). The CDR3 region is CASSLNQGSGYTF. CDR3 DNA (partial): TGTGCCAGCAGCCTCAACCAGGGGTCTGGC.

Regarding this clone: Coverage ceases 3 residues before the CDR3 finishes, and the germline J gene fills in the end. The chain links TRBV19 to TRBJ2-1, with D maybe TRBD1 (5 bases). V gave up 3 bases and J gave up 2 bases, with 14 bases separating them. The CDR3 contains 16 residues. Per the germline V gene, CDR1 is LNHDA and CDR2 is SQIVND (reference sequence). The CDR3 sequence: CASSIARQLTYNEQFF. The covered CDR3 bases are TGTGCCAGTAGTATCGCCCGACAGCTTACCTACAATGAG.

As for this clone: The sequence runs out 3 residues before the end of the CDR3; the remainder is reconstructed from the germline J gene. The chain is built from TRBV11-1 and TRBJ1-3, with a tentative D call TRBD1 (6 bases). The CDR3 loop spans 15 amino acids. CDR1 is SGHAT, CDR2 FQDESV, per germline (reference sequence). With 4 bases removed from V and 0 bases from J, the gap between germline ends came to 10 bases. This CDR3 is CASSSGQYSGNTIYF. CDR3 DNA (partial): TGTGCCAGCAGCTCGGGACAATACTCTGGAAACACC.

This clone was counted at least ten times. The read is 3 residues too short to cover the CDR3 end, so that end is filled in from the germline J gene. This chain connects TRBV28 to TRBJ1-1; no reliable D call. Germline V CDR1 and CDR2: MDHEN, SYDVKM. The CDR3 is 11 amino acids. The DNA read from the CDR3 is TGTGTCAGTGAATTCGGCACTGAA. Translated, it gives CVSEFGTE. The full CDR3 sequence reads CVSEFGTEAFF.

This clone was recorded at least ten times. The missing CDR3 end, 3 residues past where the read stops, is filled in from the germline J gene. This sequence joins TRBV29-1 and TRBJ2-1; D is possibly TRBD1 or TRBD2 (7 bases each). CDR3 length: 14 residues. Per the germline V gene, CDR1 is SQVTM and CDR2 is ANQGSEA. The V end was cut by 7 bases, the J end by 8 bases, with 21 bases between. The CDR3 bases that were read are TGCAGCGCCCTGGGAGGGACAGTTGCGGATGAG. It yields the protein CSALGGTVADE. The whole CDR3 protein reads CSALGGTVADEQFF.

This clone was observed a handful of times. Read data end 3 residues before the CDR3 end; the end is taken from the germline J gene. The genes are TRBV2 and TRBJ1-2; 8 positions match TRBD1. The CDR3 extends over 16 amino acids. V lost 3 bases to trimming and J lost 5 bases; unmatched junction nucleotides: 11. Germline lookup yields CDR1 SNHLY and CDR2 FYNNEI. The CDR3 region is CASSDKQTGVPYGYTF. The covered CDR3 bases are TGTGCCAGCAGTGATAAACAGACAGGGGTTCCTTATGGC.